This T cell receptor (beta chain) originates from a study of graft-versus-host responses after intestinal transplantation. For the study at large: Recipients had multivisceral, liver-intestinal, or isolated intestinal transplants. Tacrolimus and steroids were given for around 3 years to all recipients after anti-thymocyte globulin induction. Study results and caveats: The study found high graft-versus-host to host-versus-graft clonal ratios in allografts of patients with graft-donor T cell macrochimerism.

Worth noting for this clone: No antigen is known for it.

The V end lost 8 bases, the J end lost 2 bases, and 10 bases lay between the germline ends. This CDR3 has 12 residues. Per the germline V gene, CDR1 is SGHAT and CDR2 is FQNNGV. Some clones are missing from TCRdb's copy, which holds only in-frame ones; the method was immunoSEQ multiplex PCR. This sample carries 130,000 or so clones, about 90% of them seen once, and the ten largest clones take 0.15% to 0.2%. The material sequenced was unstimulated CD4+ T cells sorted from spleen or lymph node cells, taken before intestinal transplant. The TCR was taken from a human donor who received an intestinal transplant. The chain links TRBV11-2 to TRBJ2-7; possible D gene TRBD1, 6 bases. CDR3 DNA: TGTGCCAGCGGACAGACCACCTACGAGCAGTACTTC. Protein sequence: CASGQTTYEQYF.